Each of the 30 T cell receptor beta chains below was sequenced from the same sample in a study of identical twins. TCRdb redid the calling of the 5' RACE reads with MiXCR, one entry per CDR3 protein. The sample has some 240,000 distinct CDR3 sequences; 6.5% to 9.5% are singletons. The sample was also linked to a second study, of yellow fever vaccine responses in identical twins.

Input material: CD8+ T cells sorted from blood. These receptor sequences come from a woman between 18 and 29 years old in good health.

This clonotype was recorded a few times. In DNA, the CDR3 is TGTGCCAGCAGCTCCCGGGAGGGGGATATGTCAGATACGCAGTATTTT. The encoded protein is CASSSREGDMSDTQYF. The V call is TRBV7-9, the J call TRBJ2-3, with TRBD2 matching 8 bases. From germline, CDR1 is SEHNR and CDR2 FQNEAQ (reference sequence). The CDR3 covers 16 residues. Trimming took 4 bases from V and 4 from J; bases not matched to a gene: 10.

This clonotype has a handful of counts. The chain recombines TRBV24-1 with TRBJ2-5, with 7 bases aligning to TRBD1. V was clipped by 5 bases and J by 3 bases; unmatched bases: 5. The CDR3 is 14 residues long. Germline assignment: CDR1 KGHDR and CDR2 SFDVKD. CDR3: CATSAPGQKETQYF. Written as DNA, the CDR3 is TGTGCCACCAGTGCCCCGGGACAGAAAGAGACCCAGTACTTC.

In this sample, this clonotype turned up many times. The chain is built from TRBV7-9 and TRBJ2-1, with D possibly matching TRBD2 (6 bases). CDR3 size: 13 residues. Germline CDR1 SEHNR, CDR2 FQNEAQ (reference sequence). V lost 5 bases and J 8 bases, leaving 13 bases between the germline ends. CDR3 nucleotides: TGTGCCAGCAGCATTGATTTAGCGGATGAGCAGTTCTTC. It is translated as CASSIDLADEQFF.

The table lists this clonotype with many counts. V is TRBV3-1 and J is TRBJ2-7, with D maybe TRBD2 (5 bases). CDR3 length: 13 amino acids. Germline CDR1 LGHDT, CDR2 YNNKEL (reference sequence). Between the trimmed V and J ends, which lost 1 base and 3 bases, there was a span of 7 bases. The CDR3 region is CASSQVGDYEQYF. The CDR3 DNA follows: TGTGCCAGCAGCCAAGTCGGGGACTACGAGCAGTACTTC.

This clonotype has just a few counts. The J gene is TRBJ2-7, the V gene TRBV12-3 or TRBV12-4; no firm D call. The V end lost 5 bases, the J end lost 2 bases, and 10 bases lay between the germline ends. The CDR3 is made up of 13 amino acids. This chain's CDR3 is CASSLQVAYEQYF. Here the CDR3 DNA reads TGTGCCAGCAGTCTTCAGGTGGCCTACGAGCAGTACTTC.

The gene calls are TRBV5-6 and TRBJ2-3; 10 bases are a match to TRBD2. The germline gives CDR1 SGHDT, CDR2 YYEEEE. The CDR3 runs 16 residues. V dropped 0 bases and J dropped 6; count of bases not matched to a gene: 7. The CDR3 spells CASSLGVAGGLDTQYF. The CDR3 DNA reads TGTGCCAGCAGCTTGGGAGTAGCGGGGGGCCTCGATACGCAGTATTTT. Together with reference TRBV5-6 and TRBJ2-3, the CDR3 gives the full variable domain: DAGVTQSPTHLIKTRGQQVTLRCSPKSGHDTVSWYQQALGQGPQFIFQYYEEEERQRGNFPDRFSGHQFPNYSSELNVNALLLGDSALYLCASSLGVAGGLDTQYFGPGTRLTVL.

This clonotype occurred a few times. J is TRBJ2-2 and V is TRBV7-9, with a possible D match to TRBD2 (5 bases). Trimming left V 6 bases short and J 2 bases short, with 13 bases between. The CDR3 covers 15 residues. The V gene's germline CDR1 is SEHNR and CDR2 FQNEAQ (reference sequence). Here the CDR3 reads CASRGGLINTGELFF. The CDR3 region has the DNA TGTGCCAGCAGGGGCGGACTCATCAACACCGGGGAGCTGTTTTTT.

This clonotype has a handful of counts. The V gene is TRBV12-3 or TRBV12-4, the J gene TRBJ1-4; D might be TRBD1 (6 bases). The V and J ends lost 5 bases and 7 bases respectively, with 14 bases between them. This CDR3 has 14 residues. The CDR3 DNA reads TGTGCCAGCAGTCGGACAGCGGGGAGTGAAAAACTGTTTTTT. Translation gives CASSRTAGSEKLFF.

The chain links TRBV11-1 to TRBJ1-1; no clear D. Germline V gives CDR1 SGHAT, CDR2 FQDESV (reference sequence). This CDR3 has 13 amino acids. The ends were cut back, 0 bases at V and 12 bases at J, with 14 bases in the middle. CDR3 nucleotide sequence: TGTGCCAGCAGCTTAGCGATAGGAAGAAAGACTTTCTTT. Translated: CASSLAIGRKTFF.

The CDR3 DNA sequence: TGTGCCAGCAGTAGAGGGAACTCCTACGAGCAGTACTTC. It translates to CASSRGNSYEQYF. V and J are TRBV12-3 or TRBV12-4 and TRBJ2-7; D possibly corresponds to TRBD2 (5 bases). The CDR3 runs 13 residues. The V end was cut by 5 bases, the J end by 0 bases, with 8 bases between.

This clonotype has at least ten counts. The CDR3 loop reads CASTTSSGTYNEQFF. Here the CDR3 DNA reads TGTGCCAGCACGACTTCTAGCGGGACATACAATGAGCAGTTCTTC. This chain links TRBV7-6 with TRBJ2-1; 9 nucleotides agree with TRBD2. Per germline, CDR1 SGHVS and CDR2 FNYEAQ. With V trimmed by 7 bases and J by 4 bases, 8 bases remained unmatched. CDR3 size: 15 residues.

This clonotype was recorded at least ten times. V is TRBV9 and J is TRBJ2-7, with no clear D. V lost 0 bases and J 3 bases, leaving 7 bases between the germline ends. The CDR3 totals 13 residues. Germline V CDR1 and CDR2: SGDLS, YYNGEE. DNA of the CDR3: TGTGCCAGCAGCGTAGGAGACGTCTACGAGCAGTACTTC. This translates into CASSVGDVYEQYF.

The chain links TRBV7-6 to TRBJ1-6; D gene ambiguous. Germline CDR1 reads SGHVS; CDR2 reads FNYEAQ. The V end was cut by 5 bases, the J end by 2 bases, with 13 bases between. The CDR3 loop spans 16 amino acids. CDR3 amino acids: CASSPEPSAYNSPLHF. CDR3 in DNA: TGTGCCAGCAGCCCTGAACCCTCGGCCTATAATTCACCCCTCCACTTT.

This clonotype came up many times. The gene calls are TRBV5-1 and TRBJ2-7, with 7 nucleotides matching TRBD1. Germline CDR1 and CDR2: SGHRS and YFSETQ. J gave up 9 bases and V 4 bases, and 10 bases lay outside the gene matches. This CDR3 is built from 13 residues. Written as DNA, the CDR3 is TGCGCCAGCAGCAGCTCACCAGGGGGAAGGCAGTACTTC. As protein: CASSSSPGGRQYF.

This clonotype occurred many times. This chain links TRBV7-9 with TRBJ2-1; D uncertain. This CDR3 region has 16 residues. Trimming removed 0 bases at V and 4 bases at J, with 13 bases between. The germline gives CDR1 SEHNR, CDR2 FQNEAQ (reference sequence). The CDR3 region has the DNA TGTGCCAGCAGCTTAGCGCCGCGTAACACATACAATGAGCAGTTCTTC. Protein product: CASSLAPRNTYNEQFF.

The chain carries TRBV7-9 and TRBJ2-7; 8 positions match TRBD1. With V trimmed by 6 bases and J by 4 bases, 11 bases remained unmatched. The CDR3 runs to 15 residues. Germline V gives CDR1 SEHNR, CDR2 FQNEAQ (reference sequence). CDR3 loop: CASRRTGTGDYEQYF. The CDR3 DNA sequence: TGTGCCAGCAGACGAACCGGGACAGGTGATTACGAGCAGTACTTC.

This clonotype has at least ten counts. This sequence joins TRBV7-9 and TRBJ2-1; 12 nucleotides align to TRBD2. CDR1 is SEHNR, CDR2 FQNEAQ, per germline (reference sequence). The CDR3 runs 15 residues. V gave up 5 bases and J gave up 13 bases; unmatched junction bases: 12. The CDR3 sequence is CASSPRTSGVPGQFF. The CDR3 nucleotides are TGTGCCAGCAGCCCGAGGACTAGCGGGGTCCCCGGTCAGTTCTTC.

Many counts were recorded for this clonotype. The chain recombines TRBV20-1 with TRBJ1-6, with D perhaps TRBD1 (6 bases). V lost 6 bases and J lost 10, with 13 bases in between. This CDR3 has 12 residues. Germline values: CDR1 DFQATT, CDR2 SNEGSKA (reference sequence). CDR3 sequence: CSAVEGGSPLHF. In DNA, the CDR3 is TGCAGTGCAGTAGAAGGGGGGTCACCCCTCCACTTT.

This clonotype was detected a few times. CDR3 amino acids: CASSLVQTSYNEQFF. DNA of the CDR3: TGTGCCAGCAGCTTGGTGCAGACCTCCTACAATGAGCAGTTCTTC. V usage is TRBV5-4 and J usage is TRBJ2-1; D unclear. Trimming took 0 bases from V and 0 from J, leaving 7 bases between them. Germline V lookup: CDR1 SGHNT, CDR2 YYREEE (reference sequence). There are 15 residues in the CDR3. The full variable domain, rest sourced from reference TRBV5-4 and TRBJ2-1, is ETGVTQSPTHLIKTRGQQVTLRCSSQSGHNTVSWYQQALGQGPQFIFQYYREEENGRGNFPPRFSGLQFPNYSSELNVNALELDDSALYLCASSLVQTSYNEQFFGPGTRLTVL.

This clonotype was observed a few times. This chain uses TRBV15 with TRBJ1-5, with D perhaps TRBD1 (6 bases). Germline V gives CDR1 LNHNV, CDR2 YYDKDF (reference sequence). V shed 3 bases and J shed 2 bases, with 11 bases lying between them. The CDR3 totals 15 residues. The CDR3 DNA follows: TGTGCCACCAGCAGCTCCAGGGGAGGCAATCAGCCCCAGCATTTT. It encodes CATSSSRGGNQPQHF.

The genes are TRBV9 and TRBJ2-7; 8 nucleotides match TRBD1. Trimming at V came to 3 bases and at J to 2 bases, leaving 7 bases not matched to a gene. Germline CDR1 and CDR2: SGDLS and YYNGEE. The CDR3 totals 15 residues. In nucleotides, the CDR3 is TGTGCCAGCAGCGCGGACAGGGAAAGTCCCTACGAGCAGTACTTC. Its protein product is CASSADRESPYEQYF. Full variable domain (missing parts from reference TRBV9 and TRBJ2-7): DSGVTQTPKHLITATGQRVTLRCSPRSGDLSVYWYQQSLDQGLQFLIQYYNGEERAKGNILERFSAQQFPDLHSELNLSSLELGDSALYFCASSADRESPYEQYFGPGTRLTVT.

This clonotype was picked up a small number of times. The chain couples TRBV30 to TRBJ2-1; D unclear. Trimming cost V 2 bases and J 5 bases, with 1 base left between them. The CDR3 totals 10 residues. The V gene's germline CDR1 is GTSNPN and CDR2 SVGIG (reference sequence). CDR3 loop: CAWSHNEQFF. The CDR3 nucleotides are TGTGCCTGGAGTCACAATGAGCAGTTCTTC.

The rearrangement joins TRBV7-9 to TRBJ2-3, with D possibly TRBD1 on 6 matching bases. This CDR3 has 15 amino acids. Per germline, CDR1 SEHNR and CDR2 FQNEAQ (reference sequence). Deletions cut 5 bases from V and 6 bases from J, with 18 bases between. The CDR3 here is CASSPGDGVWDTQYF. The CDR3 bases are TGTGCCAGCAGCCCAGGGGATGGGGTTTGGGATACGCAGTATTTT.

This clonotype was seen ten or more times. The chain has TRBV5-1 and TRBJ2-2; possibly TRBD1 or TRBD2 for D (5 bases each). The V gene lost 5 bases and the J gene lost 1 base, with 6 bases spanning the gap. CDR1 is SGHRS, CDR2 YFSETQ, per germline. The CDR3 is 13 amino acids. As DNA, the CDR3 is TGCGCCAGCAGGGGGGAGAACACCGGGGAGCTGTTTTTT. This sequence encodes CASRGENTGELFF.

The chain joins TRBV12-3 or TRBV12-4 to TRBJ2-7, with 11 positions matching TRBD1. V lost 4 bases to trimming and J lost 7 bases; unmatched junction nucleotides: 6. The CDR3 is 14 residues long. CDR3 sequence (DNA): TGTGCCAGCAGTTCGTGGACAGGGGGCTTAGAGCAGTACTTC. Translation gives CASSSWTGGLEQYF.

This clonotype was counted between two and nine times. The chain recombines TRBV3-1 with TRBJ2-1; maybe TRBD1 (6 bases). The germline V and J ends were trimmed by 0 bases and 6 bases, with 15 bases remaining between them. Germline-derived CDR1 and CDR2 are LGHDT and YNNKEL (reference sequence). CDR3 length equals 16 residues. CDR3 in DNA: TGTGCCAGCAGCCAAGAACTTACCACAGGGCTCAATGAGCAGTTCTTC. This codes for CASSQELTTGLNEQFF.

This clonotype has a handful of counts. The rearrangement uses TRBV5-1 and TRBJ2-1; weak D call: TRBD2 (6 bases). The CDR3 length is 15 residues. Per the germline V gene, CDR1 is SGHRS and CDR2 is YFSETQ. V was clipped by 0 bases and J by 4 bases, with 11 bases between them. The CDR3 DNA reads as TGCGCCAGCAGCTTGGAGGAGGACTATTACAATGAGCAGTTCTTC. This sequence encodes CASSLEEDYYNEQFF.

This clonotype has at least ten counts. The chain joins TRBV5-1 to TRBJ2-3, with TRBD2 as a possible D gene (7 bases). Per germline, CDR1 SGHRS and CDR2 YFSETQ. This CDR3 is 16 amino acids long. V lost 4 bases to trimming and J lost 2 bases, with 17 bases between them. CDR3: CASSVGGGGFTDTQYF. CDR3 sequence (DNA): TGCGCCAGCAGCGTTGGCGGGGGCGGTTTCACAGATACGCAGTATTTT.

This clonotype came up many times. This chain links TRBV7-9 with TRBJ1-1; 7 nucleotides align to TRBD1. CDR3 length equals 13 residues. V lost 5 bases, J lost 2 bases, and 2 bases stayed unmatched. Looked up from germline, CDR1 is SEHNR and CDR2 is FQNEAQ (reference sequence). The CDR3 DNA reads as TGTGCCAGCAGCACAGGGGTTAACACTGAAGCTTTCTTT. Translation: CASSTGVNTEAFF.

This clonotype showed up just a few times. The chain combines TRBV6-2 or TRBV6-3 with TRBJ2-5, with 9 bases matching TRBD1. Germline values: CDR1 MNHEY, CDR2 SVGEGT. With V trimmed by 1 base and J by 3 bases, 6 bases remained unmatched. The CDR3 is 16 amino acids. This CDR3 reads CASSYWLRQGEETQYF. The CDR3 bases are TGTGCCAGCAGTTACTGGCTGCGACAGGGGGAAGAGACCCAGTACTTC.